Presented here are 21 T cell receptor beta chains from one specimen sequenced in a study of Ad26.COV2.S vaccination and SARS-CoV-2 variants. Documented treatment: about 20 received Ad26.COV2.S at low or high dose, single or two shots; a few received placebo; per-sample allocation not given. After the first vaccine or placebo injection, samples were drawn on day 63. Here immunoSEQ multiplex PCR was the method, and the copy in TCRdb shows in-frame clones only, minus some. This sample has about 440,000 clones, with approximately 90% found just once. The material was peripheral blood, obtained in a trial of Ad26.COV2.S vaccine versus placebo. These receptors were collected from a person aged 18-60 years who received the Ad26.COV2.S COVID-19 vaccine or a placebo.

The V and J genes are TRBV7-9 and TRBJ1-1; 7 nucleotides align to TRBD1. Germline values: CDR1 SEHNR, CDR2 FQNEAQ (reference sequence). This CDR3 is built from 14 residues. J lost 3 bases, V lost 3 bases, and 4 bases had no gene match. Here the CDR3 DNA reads TGTGCCAGCAGCTTTCCAGGGGGGGACACTGAAGCTTTCTTT. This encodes CASSFPGGDTEAFF.

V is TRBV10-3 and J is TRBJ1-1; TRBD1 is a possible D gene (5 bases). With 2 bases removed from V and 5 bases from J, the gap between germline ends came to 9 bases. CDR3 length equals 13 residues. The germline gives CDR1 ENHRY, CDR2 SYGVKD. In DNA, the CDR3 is TGTGCCATCAGTGAGAAAGAGGGGACTGAAGCTTTCTTT. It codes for CAISEKEGTEAFF.

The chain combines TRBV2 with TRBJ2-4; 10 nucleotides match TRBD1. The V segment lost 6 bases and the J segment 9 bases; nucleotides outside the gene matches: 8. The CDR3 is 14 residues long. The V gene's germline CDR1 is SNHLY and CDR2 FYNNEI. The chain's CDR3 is CASRSDRGGGIQYF. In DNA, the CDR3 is TGTGCCAGCAGATCGGACAGGGGGGGCGGCATTCAGTACTTC.

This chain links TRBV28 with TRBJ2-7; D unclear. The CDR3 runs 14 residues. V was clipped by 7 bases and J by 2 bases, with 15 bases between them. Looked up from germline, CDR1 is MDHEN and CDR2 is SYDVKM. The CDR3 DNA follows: TGTGCCAGCAATACCTTATCACTAACCTACGAGCAGTACTTC. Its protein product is CASNTLSLTYEQYF.

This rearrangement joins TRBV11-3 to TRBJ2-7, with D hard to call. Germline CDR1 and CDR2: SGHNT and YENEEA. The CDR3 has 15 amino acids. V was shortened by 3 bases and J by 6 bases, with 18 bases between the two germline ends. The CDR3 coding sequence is TGTGCCAGCAGCTTGGTTCCGGGTTCTTTAGGCGAGCAGTACTTC. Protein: CASSLVPGSLGEQYF.

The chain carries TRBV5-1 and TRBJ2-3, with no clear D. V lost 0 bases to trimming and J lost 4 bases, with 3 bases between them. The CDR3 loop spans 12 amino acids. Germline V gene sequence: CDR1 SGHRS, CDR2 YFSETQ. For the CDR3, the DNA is TGCGCCAGCAGCTTGGTTGCAGATACGCAGTATTTT. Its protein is CASSLVADTQYF.

The CDR3 sequence: CASSLSGKGLGNTIYF. CDR3 nucleotides: TGTGCCAGCAGCTTATCGGGGAAGGGCCTTGGAAACACCATATATTTT. The chain couples TRBV5-8 to TRBJ1-3; D is ambiguous. Per germline, CDR1 SGHTS and CDR2 YDEGEE. This CDR3 is 16 amino acids long. The ends were cut back, 2 bases at V and 3 bases at J, with 15 bases in the middle.

CDR3 region: CASSYPPGQFIYGYTF. In DNA form, the CDR3 reads TGTGCCAGCAGTTACCCACCCGGACAGTTCATCTATGGCTACACCTTC. The chain uses TRBV6-2 or TRBV6-3 and TRBJ1-2, with a tentative D call TRBD1 (6 bases). Germline lookup yields CDR1 MNHEY and CDR2 SVGEGT. The length of the CDR3 is 16 residues. The V and J ends lost 2 bases and 4 bases respectively, with 17 bases between them.

CDR3 loop: CASSSNPSNTDTQYF. The CDR3 DNA sequence: TGTGCCAGCAGTTCAAACCCTTCCAACACAGATACGCAGTATTTT. The chain couples TRBV28 to TRBJ2-3; D uncertain. The CDR3 is made up of 15 amino acids. From germline, CDR1 is MDHEN and CDR2 SYDVKM. Trimming left V 4 bases short and J 2 bases short, with 13 bases between.

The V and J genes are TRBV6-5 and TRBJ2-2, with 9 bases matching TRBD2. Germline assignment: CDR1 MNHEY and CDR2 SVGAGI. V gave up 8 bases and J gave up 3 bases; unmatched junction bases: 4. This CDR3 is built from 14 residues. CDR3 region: CASRAGGDTGELFF. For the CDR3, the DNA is TGTGCCAGCCGGGCGGGAGGGGACACCGGGGAGCTGTTTTTT.

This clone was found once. CDR3: CASSLQGAHFEQYF. CDR3 nucleotides: TGTGCCAGCAGCCTCCAGGGGGCGCATTTCGAGCAGTACTTC. This rearrangement joins TRBV3-1 (or the pseudogene TRBV3-2) to TRBJ2-7; 8 bases align to TRBD1. The CDR3 totals 14 residues. The V gene end was trimmed by 4 bases and the J gene end by 6 bases; junction bases not matched to a gene: 8. Germline V lookup: CDR1 LGHDT, CDR2 YNNKEL (reference sequence).

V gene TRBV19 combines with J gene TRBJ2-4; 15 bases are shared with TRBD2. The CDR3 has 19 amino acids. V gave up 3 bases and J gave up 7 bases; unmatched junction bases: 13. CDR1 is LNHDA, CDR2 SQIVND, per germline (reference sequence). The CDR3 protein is CASSIGPGLAGGQGNIQYF. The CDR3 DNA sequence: TGTGCCAGTAGTATCGGACCGGGACTAGCGGGAGGCCAGGGGAACATTCAGTACTTC.

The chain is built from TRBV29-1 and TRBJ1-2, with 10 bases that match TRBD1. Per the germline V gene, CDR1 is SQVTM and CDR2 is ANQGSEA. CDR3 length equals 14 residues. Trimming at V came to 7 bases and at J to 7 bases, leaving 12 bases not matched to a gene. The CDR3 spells CSARDRGGGAGYTF. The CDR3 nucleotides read TGCAGCGCCCGGGACAGGGGAGGGGGAGCTGGCTACACCTTC.

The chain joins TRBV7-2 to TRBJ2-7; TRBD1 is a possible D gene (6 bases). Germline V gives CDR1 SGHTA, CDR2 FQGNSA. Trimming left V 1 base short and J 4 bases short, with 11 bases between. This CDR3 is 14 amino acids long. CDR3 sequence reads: CASSLGRQVYEQYF. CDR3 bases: TGTGCCAGCAGCTTAGGGAGACAGGTATACGAGCAGTACTTC.

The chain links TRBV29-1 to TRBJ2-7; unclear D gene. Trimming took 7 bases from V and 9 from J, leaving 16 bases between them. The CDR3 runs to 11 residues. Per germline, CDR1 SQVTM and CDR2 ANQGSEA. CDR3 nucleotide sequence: TGCAGCGCAGCGTTCGCTGGTGGGCAGTACTTC. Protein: CSAAFAGGQYF.

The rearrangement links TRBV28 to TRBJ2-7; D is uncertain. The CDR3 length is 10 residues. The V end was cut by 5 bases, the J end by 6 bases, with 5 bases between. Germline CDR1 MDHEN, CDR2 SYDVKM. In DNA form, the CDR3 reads TGTGCCAGCAGTCGCCGCGAGCAGTACTTC. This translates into CASSRREQYF.

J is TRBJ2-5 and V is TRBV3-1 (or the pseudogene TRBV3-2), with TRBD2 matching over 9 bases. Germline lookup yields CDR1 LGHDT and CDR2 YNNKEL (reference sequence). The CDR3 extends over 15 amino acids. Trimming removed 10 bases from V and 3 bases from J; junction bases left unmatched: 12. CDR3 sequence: CATGRGAGGKETQYF. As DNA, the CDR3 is TGTGCCACGGGTCGTGGGGCGGGAGGGAAAGAGACCCAGTACTTC.

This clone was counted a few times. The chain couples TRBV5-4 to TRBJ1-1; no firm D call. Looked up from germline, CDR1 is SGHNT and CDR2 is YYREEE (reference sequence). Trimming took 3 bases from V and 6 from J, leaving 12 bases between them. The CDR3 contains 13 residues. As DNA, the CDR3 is TGTGCCAGCAGCTGGGGAAATAGGGCTGAAGCTTTCTTT. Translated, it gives CASSWGNRAEAFF.

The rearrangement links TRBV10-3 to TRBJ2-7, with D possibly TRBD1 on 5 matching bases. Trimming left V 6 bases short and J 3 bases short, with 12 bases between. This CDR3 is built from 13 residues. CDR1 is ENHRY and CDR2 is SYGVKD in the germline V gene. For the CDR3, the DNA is TGTGCCATCAGGCTGGACAAAAACTACGAGCAGTACTTC. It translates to CAIRLDKNYEQYF.

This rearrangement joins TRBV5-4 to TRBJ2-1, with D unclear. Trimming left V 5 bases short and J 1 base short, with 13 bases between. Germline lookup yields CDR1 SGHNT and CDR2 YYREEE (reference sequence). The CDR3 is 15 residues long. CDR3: CASSPTSGSYNEQFF. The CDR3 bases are TGTGCCAGCAGTCCGACCAGTGGATCCTACAATGAGCAGTTCTTC.

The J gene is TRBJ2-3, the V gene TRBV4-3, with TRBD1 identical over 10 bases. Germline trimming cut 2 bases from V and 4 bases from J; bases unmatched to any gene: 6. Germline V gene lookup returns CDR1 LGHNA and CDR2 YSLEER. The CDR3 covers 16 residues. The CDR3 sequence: CASSQLTGGGPDTQYF. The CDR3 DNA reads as TGCGCCAGCAGCCAATTGACAGGGGGCGGGCCAGATACGCAGTATTTT.